This passage covers 4 T cell receptor beta chains from one sample sequenced in a study of blood T cell repertoires in COVID-19. This table comes from immunoSEQ multiplex PCR, and its TCRdb copy is limited to in-frame clones, with some not included. The table records 210,000 or so clones, 80% to 90% of them present only once. Sequenced sample: peripheral blood. These receptors all come from a woman aged 70-85 years with active or convalescent COVID-19.

The chain joins TRBV6-4 to TRBJ1-5; D is ambiguous. CDR1 and CDR2 (germline): MRHNA, SNTAGT. The length of the CDR3 is 16 residues. V gave up 0 bases and J gave up 2 bases, with 11 bases separating them. In DNA, the CDR3 is TGTGCCAGCAGTGACTCGTCAGAGGGAGGCAATCAGCCCCAGCATTTT. Protein product: CASSDSSEGGNQPQHF.

The chain recombines TRBV28 with TRBJ1-2, with D possibly being TRBD1 (5 bases). There are 13 residues in the CDR3. Germline V CDR1 and CDR2: MDHEN, SYDVKM. V lost 8 bases to trimming and J lost 3 bases, with 13 bases between them. The CDR3 sequence: CASRVGAHYGYTF. In DNA, the CDR3 is TGTGCCAGCCGGGTAGGGGCCCACTATGGCTACACCTTC.

The V and J genes are TRBV29-1 and TRBJ2-6; D gene unclear. The V end lost 3 bases, the J end lost 0 bases, and 6 bases lay between the germline ends. The CDR3 has 14 residues. CDR1 and CDR2 from the germline V gene are SQVTM and ANQGSEA. In DNA, the CDR3 is TGCAGCGTTGAGGTCGGCTCTGGGGCCAACGTCCTGACTTTC. It specifies CSVEVGSGANVLTF.

The V gene is TRBV30, the J gene TRBJ1-5; TRBD1 matches 8 bases. The germline gives CDR1 GTSNPN, CDR2 SVGIG (reference sequence). V was clipped by 5 bases and J by 7 bases; unmatched bases: 7. The CDR3 consists of 13 residues. The CDR3 here is CAWDNRGSQPQHF. The CDR3 nucleotides read TGTGCCTGGGATAACAGGGGGTCCCAGCCCCAGCATTTT.